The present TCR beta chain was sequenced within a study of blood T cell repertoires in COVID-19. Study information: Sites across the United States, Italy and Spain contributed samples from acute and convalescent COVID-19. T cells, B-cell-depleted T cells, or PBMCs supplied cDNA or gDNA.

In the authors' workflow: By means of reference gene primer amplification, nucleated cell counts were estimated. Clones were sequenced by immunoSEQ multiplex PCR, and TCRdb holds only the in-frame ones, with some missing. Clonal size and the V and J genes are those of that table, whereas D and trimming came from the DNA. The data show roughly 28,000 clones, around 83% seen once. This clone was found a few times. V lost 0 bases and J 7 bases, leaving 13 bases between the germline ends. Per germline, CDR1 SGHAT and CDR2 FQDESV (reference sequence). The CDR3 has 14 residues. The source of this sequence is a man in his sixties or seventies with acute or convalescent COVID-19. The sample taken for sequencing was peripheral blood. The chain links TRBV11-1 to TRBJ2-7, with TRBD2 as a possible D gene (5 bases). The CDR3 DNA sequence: TGTGCCAGCAGCTTAGCCGGGGTCTCTAGGGAGCAGTACTTC. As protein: CASSLAGVSREQYF.